This record covers a single T cell receptor beta chain. Its cognate antigen is unknown. This may come from a read error, since a much larger clone is one base off. The sample comes from a study of blood T cells in healthy people across ages. Study-level results: Long-lived donors carried more naive CD4+ cells and greater diversity than aged donors.

It was with a sample-barcoded 5' primer and a J-beta primer mix that a second PCR of about 6 to 11 cycles was run. Sequencing yielded, for each sample, at least 3 million paired-end reads carrying CDR3. TCRdb used MiXCR to reprocess the 5' RACE reads, holding one entry per CDR3 protein. Among 650,000 to 950,000 distinct CDR3 sequences listed, roughly 44% were seen once. Isolating PBMCs gave at least 6 million of these cells per sample. Trimming cost V 5 bases and J 5 bases; bases outside gene matches: 18. This CDR3 is built from 19 residues. Per germline, CDR1 SGHTA and CDR2 FQGNSA. Material: blood. The TCR was taken from a man in his sixties in good health. The genes are TRBV7-2 and TRBJ2-3, with 11 bases identical to TRBD2. CDR3 sequence (DNA): TGTGCCAGCAGCGTTAGCGGGGGGGCCGTCATCGCCCGGGGAGATACGCAGTATTTT. Its translation is CASSVSGGAVIARGDTQYF.